This TCR beta chain was obtained from a study of T cell repertoires in ileal Crohn's disease. Study-level points and caveats: High-frequency clones were more common in sorted CD8 than CD4 cells.

A word on this clone: Its antigen is not identified.

The length of the CDR3 is 15 residues. CDR1 and CDR2 from the germline V gene are SGHTA and FQGNSA. V lost 6 bases and J lost 5; bases outside the gene matches: 9. The repertoire was sequenced with immunoSEQ multiplex PCR; TCRdb's copy has only in-frame clones and lacks some. The sample lists 25,000 to 35,000 clones, roughly 81% occurring once. Specimen: ileal tissue. V usage is TRBV7-2 and J usage is TRBJ1-1; 10 nucleotides match TRBD1. This clonotype was obtained from an adult with Crohn's disease. CDR3 DNA sequence: TGTGCCAGCAGGCTTTCGGGACAGGGGAGGACTGAAGCTTTCTTT. Translation gives CASRLSGQGRTEAFF.